The T cell receptor beta chain described here comes from a study of T-cell memory formation after mild COVID-19. TCRdb re-called the 5' RACE reads with MiXCR, one entry per CDR3 protein. The sample yields hundreds of thousands of distinct CDR3 sequences, roughly 21% seen once. The CDR3 consists of 16 residues. V lost 7 bases to trimming and J lost 3 bases; unmatched junction nucleotides: 11. Germline CDR1 is MNHEY and CDR2 is SVGAGI. This chain connects TRBV6-5 to TRBJ2-1; TRBD2 matches at 8 bases. The TCR sequence derives from an adult woman who had mild COVID-19 (a few samples of this study predate the infection). Cell type and time point are not known. Sequencing was carried out using PBMCs or a T cell subset sorted from them (not recorded which). CDR3 sequence (DNA): TGTGCCAGCACCCTGGGGGCGGGGGGCCTCTACAATGAGCAGTTCTTC. The encoded protein is CASTLGAGGLYNEQFF.